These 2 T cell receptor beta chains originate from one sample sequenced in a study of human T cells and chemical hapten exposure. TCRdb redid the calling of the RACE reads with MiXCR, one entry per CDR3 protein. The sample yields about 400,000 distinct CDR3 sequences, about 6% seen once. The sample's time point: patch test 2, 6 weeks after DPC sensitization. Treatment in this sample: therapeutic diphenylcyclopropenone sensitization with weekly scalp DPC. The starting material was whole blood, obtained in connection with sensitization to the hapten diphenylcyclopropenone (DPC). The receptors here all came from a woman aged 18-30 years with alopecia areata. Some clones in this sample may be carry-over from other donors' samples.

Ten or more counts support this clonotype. The CDR3 region is CASSVGVSRVEAFF. CDR3 in DNA: TGTGCCAGCAGCGTAGGGGTTTCGAGAGTTGAAGCTTTCTTT. The genes are TRBV9 and TRBJ1-1, with D uncertain. Germline-derived CDR1 and CDR2 are SGDLS and YYNGEE. V was shortened by 0 bases and J by 7 bases, with 13 bases between the two germline ends. There are 14 residues in the CDR3.

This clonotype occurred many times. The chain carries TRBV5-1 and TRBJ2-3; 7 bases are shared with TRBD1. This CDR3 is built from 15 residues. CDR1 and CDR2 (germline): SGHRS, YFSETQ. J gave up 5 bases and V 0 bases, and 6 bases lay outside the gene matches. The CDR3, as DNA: TGCGCCAGCAGCTTGGCCGACAGGGTTAAAGATACGCAGTATTTT. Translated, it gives CASSLADRVKDTQYF.